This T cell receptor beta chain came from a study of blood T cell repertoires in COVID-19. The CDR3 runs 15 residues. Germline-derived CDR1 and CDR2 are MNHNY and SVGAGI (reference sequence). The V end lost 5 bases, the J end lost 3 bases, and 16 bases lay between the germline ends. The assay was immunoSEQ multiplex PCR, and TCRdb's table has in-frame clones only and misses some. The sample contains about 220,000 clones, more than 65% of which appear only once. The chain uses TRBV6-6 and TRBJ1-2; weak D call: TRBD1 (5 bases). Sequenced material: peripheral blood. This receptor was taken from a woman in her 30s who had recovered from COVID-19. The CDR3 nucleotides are TGTGCCAGCAGTGACGCCGGGACTGCCTACTATGGCTACACCTTC. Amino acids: CASSDAGTAYYGYTF.